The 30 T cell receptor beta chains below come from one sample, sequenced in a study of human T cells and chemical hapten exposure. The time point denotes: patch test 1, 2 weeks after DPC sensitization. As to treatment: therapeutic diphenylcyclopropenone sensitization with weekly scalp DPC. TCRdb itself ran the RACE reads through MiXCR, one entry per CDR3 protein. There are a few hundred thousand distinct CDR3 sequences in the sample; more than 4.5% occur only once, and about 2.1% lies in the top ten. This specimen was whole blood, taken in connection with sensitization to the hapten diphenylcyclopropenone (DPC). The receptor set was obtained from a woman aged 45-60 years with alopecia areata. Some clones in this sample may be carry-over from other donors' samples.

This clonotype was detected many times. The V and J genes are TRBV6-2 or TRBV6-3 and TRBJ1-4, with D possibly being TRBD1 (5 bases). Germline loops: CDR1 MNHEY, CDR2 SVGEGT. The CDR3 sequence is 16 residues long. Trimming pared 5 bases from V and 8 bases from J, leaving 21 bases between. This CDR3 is CASSTNSRVGGEKLFF. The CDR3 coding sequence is TGTGCCAGCAGTACTAACTCCAGGGTTGGCGGCGAAAAACTGTTTTTT.

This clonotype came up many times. CDR3 loop: CASSPDGGVNQPQHF. DNA of the CDR3: TGTGCCAGCAGCCCGGATGGGGGGGTCAATCAGCCCCAGCATTTT. The rearrangement uses TRBV9 and TRBJ1-5; perhaps TRBD1 as D (5 bases). This CDR3 has 15 residues. Germline CDR1 is SGDLS and CDR2 is YYNGEE. V dropped 4 bases and J dropped 3 bases, with 14 bases sitting between them.

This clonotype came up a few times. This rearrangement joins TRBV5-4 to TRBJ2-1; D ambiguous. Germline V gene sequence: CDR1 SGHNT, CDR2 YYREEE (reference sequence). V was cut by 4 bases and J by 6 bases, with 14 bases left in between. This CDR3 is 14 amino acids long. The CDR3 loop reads CASSPVPSSNEQFF. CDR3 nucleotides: TGTGCCAGCAGCCCTGTTCCGAGCAGCAATGAGCAGTTCTTC. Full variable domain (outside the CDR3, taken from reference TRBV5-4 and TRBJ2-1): ETGVTQSPTHLIKTRGQQVTLRCSSQSGHNTVSWYQQALGQGPQFIFQYYREEENGRGNFPPRFSGLQFPNYSSELNVNALELDDSALYLCASSPVPSSNEQFFGPGTRLTVL.

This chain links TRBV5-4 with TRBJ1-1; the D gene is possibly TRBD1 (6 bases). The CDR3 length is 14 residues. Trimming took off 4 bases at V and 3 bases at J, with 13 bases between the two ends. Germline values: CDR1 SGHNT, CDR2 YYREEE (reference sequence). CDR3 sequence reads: CASSPRGGYTEAFF. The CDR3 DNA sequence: TGTGCCAGCAGCCCAAGGGGGGGATACACTGAAGCTTTCTTT.

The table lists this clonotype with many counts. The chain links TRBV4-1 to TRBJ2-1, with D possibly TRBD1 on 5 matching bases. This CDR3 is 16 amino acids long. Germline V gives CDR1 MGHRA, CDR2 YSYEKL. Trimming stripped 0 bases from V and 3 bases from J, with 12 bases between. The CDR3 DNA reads TGCGCCAGCAGCCAAGAAAGCAGGGCGAACTACAATGAGCAGTTCTTC. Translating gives CASSQESRANYNEQFF.

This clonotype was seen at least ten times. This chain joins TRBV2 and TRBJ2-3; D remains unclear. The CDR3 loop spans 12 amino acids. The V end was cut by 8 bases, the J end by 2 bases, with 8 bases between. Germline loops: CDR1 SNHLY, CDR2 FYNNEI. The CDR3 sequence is CASGSTTDTQYF. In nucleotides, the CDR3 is TGTGCCAGCGGGTCGACCACAGATACGCAGTATTTT.

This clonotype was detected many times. Here the CDR3 reads CASSPSGTKNIQYF. DNA for the CDR3: TGTGCCAGCAGCCCCTCCGGGACCAAAAACATTCAGTACTTC. The chain recombines TRBV6-2 or TRBV6-3 with TRBJ2-4; TRBD2 might be the D (5 bases). Deletions cut 6 bases from V and 2 bases from J, with 11 bases between. Germline assignment: CDR1 MNHEY and CDR2 SVGEGT. The CDR3 is 14 residues long.

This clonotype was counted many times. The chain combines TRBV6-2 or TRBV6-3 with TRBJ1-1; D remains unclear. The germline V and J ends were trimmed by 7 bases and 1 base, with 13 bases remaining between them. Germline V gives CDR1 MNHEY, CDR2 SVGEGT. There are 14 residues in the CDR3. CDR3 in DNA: TGTGCCAGCACTCACAGTCACCCGAACACTGAAGCTTTCTTT. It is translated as CASTHSHPNTEAFF.

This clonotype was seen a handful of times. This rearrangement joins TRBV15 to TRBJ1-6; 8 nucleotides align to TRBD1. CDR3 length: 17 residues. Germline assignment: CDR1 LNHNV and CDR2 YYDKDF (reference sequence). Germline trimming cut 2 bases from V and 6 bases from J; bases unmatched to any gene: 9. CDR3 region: CATSRKSTGGGNSPLHF. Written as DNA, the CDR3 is TGTGCCACCAGCAGAAAATCAACAGGGGGGGGTAATTCACCCCTCCACTTT.

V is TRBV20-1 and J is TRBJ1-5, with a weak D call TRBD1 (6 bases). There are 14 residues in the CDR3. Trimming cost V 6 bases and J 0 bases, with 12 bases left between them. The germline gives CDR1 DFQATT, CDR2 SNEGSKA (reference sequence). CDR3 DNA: TGCAGTGCAAGGGACACCTATAGCAATCAGCCCCAGCATTTT. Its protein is CSARDTYSNQPQHF.

This chain's CDR3 is CASSYGQGAGDEQYF. CDR3 in DNA: TGTGCCAGCAGCTACGGACAGGGGGCTGGCGACGAGCAGTACTTC. The J gene is TRBJ2-7, the V gene TRBV5-4, with 11 bases lining up with TRBD1. V lost 3 bases and J lost 5; bases outside the gene matches: 7. Germline assignment: CDR1 SGHNT and CDR2 YYREEE (reference sequence). There are 15 residues in the CDR3. The complete variable domain, with remaining parts taken from reference TRBV5-4 and TRBJ2-7, reads ETGVTQSPTHLIKTRGQQVTLRCSSQSGHNTVSWYQQALGQGPQFIFQYYREEENGRGNFPPRFSGLQFPNYSSELNVNALELDDSALYLCASSYGQGAGDEQYFGPGTRLTVT.

The chain's CDR3 is CASSQGYTDTQYF. For the CDR3, the DNA is TGTGCCAGCAGCCAGGGCTACACAGATACGCAGTATTTT. The chain recombines TRBV12-3 or TRBV12-4 with TRBJ2-3, with D perhaps TRBD1 (5 bases). This CDR3 has 13 amino acids. V was trimmed by 6 bases and J by 2 bases, leaving 9 bases between them.

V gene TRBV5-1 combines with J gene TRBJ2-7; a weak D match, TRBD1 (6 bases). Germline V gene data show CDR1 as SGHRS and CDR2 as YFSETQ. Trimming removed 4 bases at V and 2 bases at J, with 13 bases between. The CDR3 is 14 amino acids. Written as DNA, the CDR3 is TGCGCCAGCAGCCTGGACAGTGTGGCCTACGAGCAGTACTTC. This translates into CASSLDSVAYEQYF.

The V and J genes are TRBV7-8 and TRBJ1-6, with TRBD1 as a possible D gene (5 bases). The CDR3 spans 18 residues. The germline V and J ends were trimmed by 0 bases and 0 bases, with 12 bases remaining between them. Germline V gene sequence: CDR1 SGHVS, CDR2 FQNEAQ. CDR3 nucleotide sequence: TGTGCCAGCAGCTTAGCGCGGCCAGGGAGCTCCTATAATTCACCCCTCCACTTT. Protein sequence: CASSLARPGSSYNSPLHF.

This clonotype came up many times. Written as DNA, the CDR3 is TGCAGTGCACTCGGACAGGGAGTATACAATGAGCAGTTCTTC. It yields the protein CSALGQGVYNEQFF. The chain couples TRBV20-1 to TRBJ2-1, with 8 bases identical to TRBD1. V shed 6 bases, J shed 4 bases, and the junction held 8 bases outside the gene matches. CDR1 and CDR2 (germline): DFQATT, SNEGSKA (reference sequence). The CDR3 runs 14 residues.

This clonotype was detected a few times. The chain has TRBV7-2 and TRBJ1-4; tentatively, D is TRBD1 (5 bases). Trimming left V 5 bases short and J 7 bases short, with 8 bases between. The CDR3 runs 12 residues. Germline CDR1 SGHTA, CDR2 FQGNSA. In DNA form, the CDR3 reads TGTGCCAGCAGCCGGGGGAGTGAAAAACTGTTTTTT. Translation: CASSRGSEKLFF.

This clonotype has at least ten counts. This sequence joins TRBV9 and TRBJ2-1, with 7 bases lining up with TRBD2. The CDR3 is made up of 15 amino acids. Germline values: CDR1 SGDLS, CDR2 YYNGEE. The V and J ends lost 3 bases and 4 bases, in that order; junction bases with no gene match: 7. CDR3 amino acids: CASSERAGVYNEQFF. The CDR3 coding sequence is TGTGCCAGCAGCGAGCGGGCGGGGGTATACAATGAGCAGTTCTTC.

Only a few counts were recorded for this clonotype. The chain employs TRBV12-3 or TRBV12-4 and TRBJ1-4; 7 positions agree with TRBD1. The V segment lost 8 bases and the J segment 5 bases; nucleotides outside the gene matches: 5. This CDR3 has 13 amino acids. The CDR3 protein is CASRGGGNEKLFF. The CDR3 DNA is TGTGCCAGCCGGGGAGGGGGCAATGAAAAACTGTTTTTT.

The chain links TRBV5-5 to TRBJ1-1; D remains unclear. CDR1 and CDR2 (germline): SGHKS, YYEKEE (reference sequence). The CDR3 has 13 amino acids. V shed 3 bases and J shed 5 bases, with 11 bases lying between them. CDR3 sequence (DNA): TGTGCCAGCAGCTGGGAGCTTTGGACTGAAGCTTTCTTT. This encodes CASSWELWTEAFF.

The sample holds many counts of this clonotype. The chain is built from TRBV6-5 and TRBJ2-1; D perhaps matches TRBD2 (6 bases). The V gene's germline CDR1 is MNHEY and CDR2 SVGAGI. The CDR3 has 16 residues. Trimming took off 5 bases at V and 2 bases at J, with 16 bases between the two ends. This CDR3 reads CASSLSSSAPYNEQFF. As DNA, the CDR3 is TGTGCCAGCAGTCTCAGCTCTAGCGCTCCCTACAATGAGCAGTTCTTC.

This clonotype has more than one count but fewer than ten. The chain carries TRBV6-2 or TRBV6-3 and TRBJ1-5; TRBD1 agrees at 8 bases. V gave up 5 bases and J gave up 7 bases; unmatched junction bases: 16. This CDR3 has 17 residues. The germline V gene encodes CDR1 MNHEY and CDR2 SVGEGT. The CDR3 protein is CASSQTTSGGPLQPQHF. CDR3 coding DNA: TGTGCCAGCAGTCAAACAACCTCAGGGGGCCCGCTGCAGCCCCAGCATTTT.

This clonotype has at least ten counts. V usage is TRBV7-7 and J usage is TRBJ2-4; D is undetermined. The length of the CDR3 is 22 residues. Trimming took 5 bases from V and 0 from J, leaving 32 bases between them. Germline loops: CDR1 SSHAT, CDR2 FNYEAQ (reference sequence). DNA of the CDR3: TGTGCCAGCAGCAAACCCCCCTCGGAGAGCCATGTTGGACGGATAGCCAAAAACATTCAGTACTTC. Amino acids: CASSKPPSESHVGRIAKNIQYF.

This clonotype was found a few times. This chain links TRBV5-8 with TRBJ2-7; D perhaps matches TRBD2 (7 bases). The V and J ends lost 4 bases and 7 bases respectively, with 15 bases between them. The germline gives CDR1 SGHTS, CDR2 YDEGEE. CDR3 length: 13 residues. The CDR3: CASSLRRGGEQYF. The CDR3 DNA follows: TGTGCCAGCAGCCTCCGAAGGGGGGGAGAGCAGTACTTC. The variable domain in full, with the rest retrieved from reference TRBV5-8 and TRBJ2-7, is EAGVTQSPTHLIKTRGQQATLRCSPISGHTSVYWYQQALGLGLQFLLWYDEGEERNRGNFPPRFSGRQFPNYSSELNVNALELEDSALYLCASSLRRGGEQYFGPGTRLTVT.

CDR3 loop: CASSQGARAHEQYF. CDR3 nucleotides: TGTGCCAGCAGCCAAGGTGCCAGAGCCCACGAGCAGTACTTC. V is TRBV3-1 and J is TRBJ2-7; no clear D gene. V shed 1 base and J shed 5 bases, with 12 bases lying between them. The CDR3 has 14 amino acids. Per germline, CDR1 LGHDT and CDR2 YNNKEL (reference sequence).

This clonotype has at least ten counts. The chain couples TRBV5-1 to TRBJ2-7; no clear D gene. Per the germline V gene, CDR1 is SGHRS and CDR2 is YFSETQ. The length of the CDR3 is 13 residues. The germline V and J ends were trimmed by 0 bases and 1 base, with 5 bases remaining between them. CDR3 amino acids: CASSLAVSYEQYF. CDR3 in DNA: TGCGCCAGCAGCTTGGCCGTATCCTACGAGCAGTACTTC.

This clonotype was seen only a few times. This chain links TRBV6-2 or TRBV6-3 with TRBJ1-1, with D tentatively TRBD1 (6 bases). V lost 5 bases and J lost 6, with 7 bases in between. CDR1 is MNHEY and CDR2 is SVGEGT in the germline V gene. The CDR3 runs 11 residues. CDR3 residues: CASSRTAEAFF. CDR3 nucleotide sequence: TGTGCCAGCAGTAGGACAGCTGAAGCTTTCTTT.

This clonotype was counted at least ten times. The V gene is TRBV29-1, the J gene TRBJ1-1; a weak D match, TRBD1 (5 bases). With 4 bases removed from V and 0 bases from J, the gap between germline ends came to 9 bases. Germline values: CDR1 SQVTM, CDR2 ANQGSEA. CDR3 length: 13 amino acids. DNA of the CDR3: TGCAGCGTTGTTAGACAGTTGAACACTGAAGCTTTCTTT. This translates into CSVVRQLNTEAFF.

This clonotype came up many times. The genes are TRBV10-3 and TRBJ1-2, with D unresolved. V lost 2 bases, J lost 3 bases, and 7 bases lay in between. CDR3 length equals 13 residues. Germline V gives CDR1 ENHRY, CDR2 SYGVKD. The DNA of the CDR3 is TGTGCCATCAGTGAGATATCAGACTATGGCTACACCTTC. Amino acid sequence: CAISEISDYGYTF.

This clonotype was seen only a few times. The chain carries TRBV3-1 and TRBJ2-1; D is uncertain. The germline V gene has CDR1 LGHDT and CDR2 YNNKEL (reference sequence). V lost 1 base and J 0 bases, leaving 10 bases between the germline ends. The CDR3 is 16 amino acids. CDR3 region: CASSQGVLYSYNEQFF. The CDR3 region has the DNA TGTGCCAGCAGCCAAGGGGTGCTTTACTCCTACAATGAGCAGTTCTTC.

CDR3 sequence (DNA): TGTGCCAGCACCATTGGACAGCTCACAGATACGCAGTATTTT. Encoded protein: CASTIGQLTDTQYF. The chain carries TRBV28 and TRBJ2-3; D is perhaps TRBD1 (6 bases). CDR3 length equals 14 residues. Deletions cut 7 bases from V and 2 bases from J, with 13 bases between. Germline CDR1 MDHEN, CDR2 SYDVKM.